This T cell receptor (beta chain) was recovered during a study of blood T cell repertoires in COVID-19. Study information: Nucleic acid was either cDNA or gDNA, and it came from T cells, B-cell-depleted T cells, or PBMCs.

Trimming took 0 bases from V and 7 from J; bases not matched to a gene: 8. The CDR3 runs 16 residues. CDR1 is SGHTA and CDR2 is FQGTGA in the germline V gene. As handled by the study authors: Amplification from reference gene primers served as the basis for estimated nucleated cell counts. Sequenced by immunoSEQ multiplex PCR; TCRdb stores in-frame clones only, minus some. For V, J and clone size, that table is used; D and trimming come from the DNA. The sample includes more than 150,000 clones, more than 85% seen only once; the top ten take 7%. The source material was PBMCs or T cells enriched from blood (not recorded which). The clonotype comes from a woman between 45 and 60 years old who had recovered from COVID-19. J is TRBJ2-1 and V is TRBV7-3; 8 bases align to TRBD2. In nucleotides, the CDR3 is TGTGCCAGCAGCTTAACCGGGAGGGTCGTAAGGAATGAGCAGTTCTTC. Translation gives CASSLTGRVVRNEQFF.